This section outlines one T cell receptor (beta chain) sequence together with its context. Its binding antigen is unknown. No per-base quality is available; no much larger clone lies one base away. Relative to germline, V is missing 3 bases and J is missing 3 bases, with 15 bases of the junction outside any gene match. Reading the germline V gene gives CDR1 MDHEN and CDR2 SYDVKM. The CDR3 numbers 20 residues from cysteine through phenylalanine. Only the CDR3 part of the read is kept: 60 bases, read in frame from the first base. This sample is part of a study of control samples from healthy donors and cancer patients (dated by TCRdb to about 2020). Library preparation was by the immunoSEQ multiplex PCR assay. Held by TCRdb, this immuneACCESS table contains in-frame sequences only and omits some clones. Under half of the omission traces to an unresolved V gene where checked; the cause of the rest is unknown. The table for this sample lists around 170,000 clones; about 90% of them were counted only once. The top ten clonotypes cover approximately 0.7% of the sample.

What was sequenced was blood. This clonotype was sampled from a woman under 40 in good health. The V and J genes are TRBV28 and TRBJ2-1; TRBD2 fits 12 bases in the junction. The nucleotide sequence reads TGTGCCAGCAGTTTTGACATAGAGGCCGGGACTAGCGGGTTCTACAATGAGCAGTTCTTC. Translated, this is CASSFDIEAGTSGFYNEQFF.